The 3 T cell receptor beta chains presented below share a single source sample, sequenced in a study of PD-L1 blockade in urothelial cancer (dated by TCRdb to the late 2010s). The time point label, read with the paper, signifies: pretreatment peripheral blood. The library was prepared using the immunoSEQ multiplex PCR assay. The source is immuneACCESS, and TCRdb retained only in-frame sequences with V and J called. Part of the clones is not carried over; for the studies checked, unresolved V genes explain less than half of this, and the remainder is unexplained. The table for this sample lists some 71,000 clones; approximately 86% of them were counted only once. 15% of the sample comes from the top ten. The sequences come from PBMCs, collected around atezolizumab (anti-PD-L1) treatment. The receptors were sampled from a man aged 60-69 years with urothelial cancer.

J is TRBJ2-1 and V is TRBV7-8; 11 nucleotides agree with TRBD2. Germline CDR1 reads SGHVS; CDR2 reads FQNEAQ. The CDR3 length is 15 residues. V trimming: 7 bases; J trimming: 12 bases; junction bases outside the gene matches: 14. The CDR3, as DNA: TGTGCCAGCACCCCCGGGACTAGCGGCTCTTCAGGGCAGTTCTTC. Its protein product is CASTPGTSGSSGQFF.

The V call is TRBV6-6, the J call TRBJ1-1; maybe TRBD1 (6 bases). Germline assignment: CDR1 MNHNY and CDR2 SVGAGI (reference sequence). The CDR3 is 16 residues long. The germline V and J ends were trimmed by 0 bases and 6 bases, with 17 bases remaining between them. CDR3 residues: CASSYSSSGVGAEAFF. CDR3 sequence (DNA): TGTGCCAGCAGTTACTCTAGCTCAGGGGTTGGTGCTGAAGCTTTCTTT.

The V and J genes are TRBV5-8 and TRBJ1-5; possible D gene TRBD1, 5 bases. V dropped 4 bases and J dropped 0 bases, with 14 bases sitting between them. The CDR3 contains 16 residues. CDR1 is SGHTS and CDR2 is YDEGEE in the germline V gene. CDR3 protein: CASSGPGRGSNQPQHF. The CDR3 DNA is TGTGCCAGCAGCGGTCCTGGGAGGGGTAGCAATCAGCCCCAGCATTTT.